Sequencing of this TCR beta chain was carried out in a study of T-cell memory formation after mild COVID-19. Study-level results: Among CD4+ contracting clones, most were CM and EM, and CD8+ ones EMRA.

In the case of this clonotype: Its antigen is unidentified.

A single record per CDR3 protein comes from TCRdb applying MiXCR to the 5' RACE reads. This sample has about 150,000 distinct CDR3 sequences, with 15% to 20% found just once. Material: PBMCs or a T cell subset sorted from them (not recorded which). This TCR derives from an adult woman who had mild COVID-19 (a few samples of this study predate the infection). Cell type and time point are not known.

The CDR3 DNA reads TGTGCCATCAAAGACGGGTCGGGGACCGTCTATGGCTACACCTTC. Its protein product is CAIKDGSGTVYGYTF. The V call is TRBV10-3, the J call TRBJ1-2; D might be TRBD1 (5 bases). Trimming removed 7 bases at V and 4 bases at J, with 19 bases between. The length of the CDR3 is 15 residues. The V gene's germline CDR1 is ENHRY and CDR2 SYGVKD.